Shown below are 17 T cell receptor beta chains from a single sample sequenced in a study of shared clonotypes between healthy human individuals. Assay used: immunoSEQ multiplex PCR; TCRdb lists only in-frame clones, some missing. The table shows approximately 2.4 million clones, with around 95% occurring only once. Sequenced input: naive CD4+ T cells sorted from blood. Subset noted: CD45RA+ positively selected. These TCRs come from a young man in good health.

The chain joins TRBV4-1 to TRBJ1-2; 7 positions agree with TRBD1. V dropped 4 bases and J dropped 4; count of bases not matched to a gene: 6. This CDR3 spans 14 amino acids. Germline V gives CDR1 MGHRA, CDR2 YSYEKL. In DNA, the CDR3 is TGCGCCAGCAGCCGACAGGGTTTAGGCTATGGCTACACCTTC. This codes for CASSRQGLGYGYTF.

This clone was seen just once. V usage is TRBV28 and J usage is TRBJ1-5, with D hard to call. In germline, CDR1 is MDHEN, CDR2 SYDVKM. The CDR3 length is 13 residues. Trimming cost V 2 bases and J 10 bases, with 12 bases left between them. This CDR3 reads CASSLANGVPQHF. The CDR3 DNA follows: TGTGCCAGCAGTTTAGCAAACGGGGTCCCCCAGCATTTT. Full variable domain (rest looked up from reference TRBV28 and TRBJ1-5): DVKVTQSSRYLVKRTGEKVFLECVQDMDHENMFWYRQDPGLGLRLIYFSYDVKMKEKGDIPEGYSVSREKKERFSLILESASTNQTSMYLCASSLANGVPQHFGDGTRLSIL.

This chain connects TRBV9 to TRBJ1-2; tentative D call: TRBD1 (6 bases). The CDR3 totals 15 residues. Germline V gives CDR1 SGDLS, CDR2 YYNGEE. The V end was cut by 6 bases, the J end by 1 base, with 16 bases between. Here the CDR3 DNA reads TGTGCCAGCACAGGGGTCAAACATCTTAACTATGGCTACACCTTC. Encoded protein: CASTGVKHLNYGYTF.

This clone was counted between two and nine times. The rearrangement joins TRBV7-9 to TRBJ1-5; perhaps TRBD1 as D (5 bases). V lost 0 bases and J 6 bases, leaving 15 bases between the germline ends. This CDR3 region has 16 residues. The V gene's germline CDR1 is SEHNR and CDR2 FQNEAQ (reference sequence). Here the CDR3 reads CASSLALGAGSQPQHF. The CDR3 region has the DNA TGTGCCAGCAGCTTAGCGTTAGGGGCGGGAAGTCAGCCCCAGCATTTT.

V usage is TRBV9 and J usage is TRBJ2-2; TRBD2 might be the D (6 bases). The V gene's germline CDR1 is SGDLS and CDR2 YYNGEE. The CDR3 loop spans 12 amino acids. Trimming removed 4 bases from V and 8 bases from J, with 9 bases in between. The CDR3 spells CASSPRGGELFF. CDR3 bases: TGTGCCAGCAGCCCTCGGGGGGGGGAGCTGTTTTTT.

The chain combines TRBV6-1 with TRBJ1-1; the match to TRBD1 covers 7 bases. CDR1 and CDR2 (germline): MNHNS, SASEGT. V lost 5 bases and J lost 2; bases outside the gene matches: 8. The CDR3 consists of 15 residues. In DNA form, the CDR3 reads TGTGCCAGCAGTAATAACAGGGGAAGAAACACTGAAGCTTTCTTT. Its translation: CASSNNRGRNTEAFF.

This CDR3 is CASSHGDSRNEQYF. The CDR3, as DNA: TGCGCCAGCAGCCACGGGGACAGCAGAAACGAGCAGTACTTC. This chain uses TRBV4-1 with TRBJ2-7; 7 bases agree with TRBD1. CDR1 and CDR2 (germline): MGHRA, YSYEKL. V shed 3 bases, J shed 5 bases, and the junction held 7 bases outside the gene matches. There are 14 residues in the CDR3.

This sequence joins TRBV19 and TRBJ2-5; unclear D gene. CDR3 length equals 11 residues. Trimming stripped 4 bases from V and 1 base from J, with 1 base between. CDR1 is LNHDA, CDR2 SQIVND, per germline (reference sequence). The CDR3 sequence is CASSSQETQYF. The CDR3 coding sequence is TGTGCCAGTAGTAGCCAAGAGACCCAGTACTTC.

The chain carries TRBV6-6 and TRBJ2-5, with no clear D. Trimming stripped 6 bases from V and 4 bases from J, with 18 bases between. This CDR3 region has 15 residues. Germline lookup yields CDR1 MNHNY and CDR2 SVGAGI (reference sequence). CDR3 DNA sequence: TGTGCCAGCAGAACGGGTAAAATTGTGGGAGAGACCCAGTACTTC. This translates into CASRTGKIVGETQYF.

This rearrangement joins TRBV9 to TRBJ1-2, with D unclear. The V end lost 3 bases, the J end lost 4 bases, and 7 bases lay between the germline ends. The CDR3 is 12 residues long. Germline CDR1 reads SGDLS; CDR2 reads YYNGEE. CDR3 nucleotides: TGTGCCAGCAGCGAGGGCATCTATGGCTACACCTTC. Protein sequence: CASSEGIYGYTF.

The CDR3 DNA reads as TGTGCCAGCACCAGCGGTCTCGGGGAGACCCAGTACTTC. Protein product: CASTSGLGETQYF. This chain connects TRBV2 to TRBJ2-5; perhaps TRBD2 as D (5 bases). Germline CDR1 reads SNHLY; CDR2 reads FYNNEI. This CDR3 contains 13 residues. Trimming removed 7 bases from V and 5 bases from J, with 14 bases in between. The full variable domain, its missing parts supplied by reference TRBV2 and TRBJ2-5, is EPEVTQTPSHQVTQMGQEVILRCVPISNHLYFYWYRQILGQKVEFLVSFYNNEISEKSEIFDDQFSVERPDGSNFTLKIRSTKLEDSAMYFCASTSGLGETQYFGPGTRLLVL.

Details on this clone: Other DNA sequences in the same sample also yield this CDR3. The V gene is TRBV7-9, the J gene TRBJ1-1, with a tentative D call TRBD1 (5 bases). Between the trimmed V and J ends, which lost 5 bases and 1 base, there was a span of 14 bases. Per germline, CDR1 SEHNR and CDR2 FQNEAQ (reference sequence). This CDR3 region has 15 residues. The CDR3 DNA follows: TGTGCCAGCAGCCCGACCCGTACAGGGAACACTGAAGCTTTCTTT. This translates into CASSPTRTGNTEAFF.

The chain has TRBV7-6 and TRBJ1-5, with D possibly TRBD1 on 5 matching bases. Germline V CDR1 and CDR2: SGHVS, FNYEAQ. There are 16 residues in the CDR3. V was cut by 0 bases and J by 6 bases, with 15 bases left in between. The CDR3 DNA reads as TGTGCCAGCAGCTTAGCTGTGGGCCCCGGGGGTCAGCCCCAGCATTTT. Translated: CASSLAVGPGGQPQHF.

V is TRBV6-6 and J is TRBJ2-7; possible D gene TRBD1, 5 bases. Trimming removed 4 bases at V and 2 bases at J, with 15 bases between. The CDR3 is 15 residues long. The germline V gene encodes CDR1 MNHNY and CDR2 SVGAGI (reference sequence). The CDR3 DNA reads as TGTGCCAGCAGTTTGGGGCAGACCAACCCCTACGAGCAGTACTTC. Translated, it gives CASSLGQTNPYEQYF.

The V call is TRBV6-5, the J call TRBJ2-5, with D possibly being TRBD1 (6 bases). The CDR3 has 14 residues. V gave up 4 bases and J gave up 5 bases, with 14 bases separating them. Germline V gene sequence: CDR1 MNHEY, CDR2 SVGAGI. The CDR3 here is CASSLDRSRETQYF. In DNA, the CDR3 is TGTGCCAGCAGTTTGGACAGAAGCAGGGAGACCCAGTACTTC.

The chain carries TRBV10-3 and TRBJ2-3, with 8 nucleotides matching TRBD2. Per germline, CDR1 ENHRY and CDR2 SYGVKD. CDR3 size: 14 residues. Losses at the gene ends were 7 bases for V and 9 bases for J; bases not matched to a gene: 12. The chain's CDR3 is CAIKDVTSERTQYF. In DNA form, the CDR3 reads TGTGCCATCAAAGATGTGACTAGCGAGCGGACGCAGTATTTT.

The V call is TRBV9, the J call TRBJ2-5, with 8 nucleotides matching TRBD2. The CDR3 runs 17 residues. V lost 0 bases, J lost 5 bases, and 12 bases stayed unmatched. CDR1 is SGDLS and CDR2 is YYNGEE in the germline V gene. The CDR3 region is CASSVDPDSSGVETQYF. CDR3 in DNA: TGTGCCAGCAGCGTAGACCCTGATAGTAGCGGGGTGGAGACCCAGTACTTC.